This T cell receptor (beta chain) was documented in a study of control samples from healthy donors and cancer patients (dated by TCRdb to the early 2020s). The library was made by the immunoSEQ multiplex PCR assay. TCRdb holds this immuneACCESS table with in-frame rearrangements only. Some clones are missing; in checked studies, unresolved V genes explain under half, and the rest has no known cause. The sample has some 180,000 clones on record. The biggest ten clones account for roughly 2% of the sample. The germline V and J ends show losses of 3 bases and 3 bases respectively, and no gene match explains 5 bases of the junction. The germline V gene provides CDR1 KGHSH and CDR2 LQKENI. The CDR3 contains 15 residues, cysteine and phenylalanine counted. The kept DNA is CDR3 alone, 45 bases in frame from the first base. Remarks on this clone: The antigen it recognizes is unknown.

The chain is made from TRBV18 and TRBJ1-3; 7 of the junction bases match TRBD1. Sequenced sample: blood. The receptor comes from a woman in her twenties or thirties in good health. At the DNA level, the sequence is TGTGCCAGCTCACCTACAGGGGATAGTGGAAACACCATATATTTT. It is translated as CASSPTGDSGNTIYF.